These 12 T cell receptor beta chains originate from one sample sequenced in a study of long-term antiretroviral therapy in people with HIV. Running of the v3.0 immunoSEQ assay took place at survey level. The data were produced by immunoSEQ multiplex PCR, yet TCRdb's version contains in-frame clones alone and is incomplete. This sample has about 20,000 clones, with about nine tenths found just once. The specimen comprised unsorted PBMCs, sampled 4.2 to 4.5 years before starting antiretroviral therapy. The receptors originated from a woman between 25 and 40 years old with HIV.

The chain couples TRBV19 to TRBJ2-1, with TRBD1 matching over 10 bases. The CDR3 consists of 16 residues. J lost 7 bases, V lost 5 bases, and 11 bases had no gene match. In germline, CDR1 is LNHDA, CDR2 SQIVND (reference sequence). CDR3 amino acids: CASSPMRDRGGNEQFF. The CDR3 nucleotides are TGTGCCAGTAGTCCCATGAGGGACAGGGGCGGGAATGAGCAGTTCTTC.

The chain employs TRBV7-2 and TRBJ2-5; maybe TRBD1 (6 bases). V was clipped by 0 bases and J by 1 base, with 12 bases between them. The germline CDR1 and CDR2 sequences are SGHTA and FQGNSA. This CDR3 region has 16 residues. CDR3 region: CASSLAQGRGQETQYF. In DNA form, the CDR3 reads TGTGCCAGCAGCTTAGCGCAGGGGCGCGGCCAAGAGACCCAGTACTTC.

The chain combines TRBV5-5 with TRBJ1-4, with TRBD1 as a possible D gene (5 bases). Trimming left V 4 bases short and J 4 bases short, with 14 bases between. The CDR3 is made up of 15 amino acids. Germline CDR1 is SGHKS and CDR2 is YYEKEE (reference sequence). The CDR3 nucleotides are TGTGCCAGCAGCCTAGAGGCAGGGAATAATGAAAAACTGTTTTTT. It encodes CASSLEAGNNEKLFF.

By share, this clone counts as large. V usage is TRBV5-6 and J usage is TRBJ2-1; no firm D call. V lost 0 bases to trimming and J lost 4 bases, with 11 bases between them. Germline CDR1 SGHDT, CDR2 YYEEEE. The length of the CDR3 is 15 residues. CDR3 region: CASSLERWPYNEQFF. CDR3 sequence (DNA): TGTGCCAGCAGCTTGGAAAGGTGGCCGTACAATGAGCAGTTCTTC.

The chain has TRBV14 and TRBJ2-1; D possibly matches TRBD1 or TRBD2 (5 bases each). The CDR3 spans 13 residues. The V gene lost 1 base and the J gene lost 9 bases, with 10 bases spanning the gap. Germline V gene lookup returns CDR1 SGHDN and CDR2 FVKESK. CDR3 nucleotides: TGTGCCAGCAGCCAAGGGAGAGGGGTTGAGCAGTTCTTC. It is translated as CASSQGRGVEQFF.

This clone was counted a single time. The rearrangement links TRBV30 to TRBJ2-1, with D possibly being TRBD1 or TRBD2 (5 bases each). V lost 2 bases to trimming and J lost 4 bases, with 12 bases between them. The CDR3 extends over 14 amino acids. Germline loops: CDR1 GTSNPN, CDR2 SVGIG (reference sequence). CDR3 amino acids: CAWSLRDVYNEQFF. The CDR3 region has the DNA TGTGCCTGGAGTCTCCGGGACGTTTACAATGAGCAGTTCTTC.

This rearrangement joins TRBV7-9 to TRBJ2-7; D might be TRBD1 (6 bases). The CDR3 is made up of 15 amino acids. Germline V lookup: CDR1 SEHNR, CDR2 FQNEAQ (reference sequence). The ends were cut back, 4 bases at V and 6 bases at J, with 19 bases in the middle. CDR3 in DNA: TGTGCCAGCAGCTCCTCGACAGGTGGGTACGGCGAGCAGTACTTC. Amino acids: CASSSSTGGYGEQYF.

The chain recombines TRBV29-1 with TRBJ2-5; TRBD1 agrees at 9 bases. V dropped 4 bases and J dropped 2; count of bases not matched to a gene: 2. This CDR3 has 13 amino acids. Looked up from germline, CDR1 is SQVTM and CDR2 is ANQGSEA. CDR3 coding DNA: TGCAGCGTTGGGGGGACAGGGCAAGAGACCCAGTACTTC. Translated: CSVGGTGQETQYF.

In nucleotides, the CDR3 is TGTGCCAGCAGCCGCGGGGGGAACACCGGGGAGCTGTTTTTT. It specifies CASSRGGNTGELFF. The chain joins TRBV7-8 to TRBJ2-2; 7 bases are shared with TRBD2. Losses at the gene ends were 5 bases for V and 1 base for J; bases not matched to a gene: 1. The CDR3 covers 14 residues. Germline V CDR1 and CDR2: SGHVS, FQNEAQ.

This chain joins TRBV21-1 and TRBJ1-3; the DNA was not compared with TRBD1, the D call given in the table. TRBV21-1 is a pseudogene locus. The CDR3 is 18 amino acids. CDR3 DNA sequence: TGTGCCAGCAGCAAAAAGGGGCCGGCGACGAGCTCTGGAAACACCATATATTTT. This codes for CASSKKGPATSSGNTIYF.

The CDR3 coding sequence is TGTGCCAGCGGACAGGGGGCGATGATTGAGCAGTTCTTC. Its protein product is CASGQGAMIEQFF. The chain has TRBV10-3 and TRBJ2-1; 11 bases agree with TRBD1. The CDR3 has 13 residues. Looked up from germline, CDR1 is ENHRY and CDR2 is SYGVKD. Trimming took 10 bases from V and 9 from J; bases not matched to a gene: 8.

The rearrangement uses TRBV27 and TRBJ2-2, with TRBD2 matching over 7 bases. This CDR3 is 15 amino acids long. Germline CDR1 MNHEY, CDR2 SMNVEV (reference sequence). Unmatched junction bases numbered 8, after V lost 8 bases and J lost 2 bases. As DNA, the CDR3 is TGTGCCAGCTCTCGGGGGGATTTAAACACCGGGGAGCTGTTTTTT. It is translated as CASSRGDLNTGELFF.